This entry lists 24 T cell receptor beta chains sequenced from one sample in a study of cytomegalovirus exposure and HLA in healthy donors. Primers for the PCR totalled 60 Vbeta and 13 Jbeta. Sequenced by immunoSEQ multiplex PCR; TCRdb stores in-frame clones only, minus some. The table has 100,000 to 120,000 clones, 76% seen once; the top ten hold roughly 8%. Sequencing was done on a sample of PBMCs. These receptors were obtained from a man in his forties or fifties in good health and CMV-seropositive.

The chain uses TRBV30 and TRBJ1-5; a possible D gene is TRBD1 (6 bases). The V gene's germline CDR1 is GTSNPN and CDR2 SVGIG (reference sequence). The CDR3 consists of 13 residues. V was trimmed by 2 bases and J by 5 bases, leaving 10 bases between them. DNA for the CDR3: TGTGCCTGGAGTACACAGGGTTATCAGCCCCAGCATTTT. This encodes CAWSTQGYQPQHF.

A few counts support this clone. The chain combines TRBV4-3 with TRBJ2-7, with D possibly being TRBD1 (6 bases). The V and J ends lost 0 bases and 3 bases respectively, with 15 bases between them. Germline values: CDR1 LGHNA, CDR2 YSLEER. This CDR3 comprises 16 residues. CDR3 loop: CASSQDFSGQLYEQYF. CDR3 nucleotide sequence: TGCGCCAGCAGCCAAGATTTCTCGGGACAACTCTACGAGCAGTACTTC.

The chain has TRBV10-3 and TRBJ2-7; D is perhaps TRBD1 (6 bases). The CDR3 is made up of 12 amino acids. The V end was cut by 5 bases, the J end by 5 bases, with 10 bases between. CDR1 is ENHRY, CDR2 SYGVKD, per germline. As DNA, the CDR3 is TGTGCCATCAGTCAGAACAGGGACGAGCAGTACTTC. This encodes CAISQNRDEQYF.

The rearrangement uses TRBV18 and TRBJ2-4, with TRBD1 matching over 9 bases. The germline V gene encodes CDR1 KGHSH and CDR2 LQKENI. V shed 6 bases and J 4 bases; nucleotides not matched to a gene: 13. The CDR3 sequence is 17 residues long. The CDR3 is CASSPKKQGAVKNIQYF. The CDR3, as DNA: TGTGCCAGCTCGCCAAAAAAACAGGGGGCTGTGAAAAACATTCAGTACTTC.

The chain employs TRBV11-2 and TRBJ2-1; 9 bases are a match to TRBD2. The CDR3 consists of 15 residues. Trimming cost V 1 base and J 10 bases; bases outside gene matches: 8. Germline V gene lookup returns CDR1 SGHAT and CDR2 FQNNGV. The DNA for the CDR3 is TGTGCCAGCAGCTTAGGAAGCGGGAGGACGCGGGAGCAGTTCTTC. It codes for CASSLGSGRTREQFF. Drawing the rest from reference TRBV11-2 and TRBJ2-1, the complete variable domain is EAGVAQSPRYKIIEKRQSVAFWCNPISGHATLYWYQQILGQGPKLLIQFQNNGVVDDSQLPKDRFSAERLKGVDSTLKIQPAKLEDSAVYLCASSLGSGRTREQFFGPGTRLTVL.

In this sample, this clone turned up once. One junction end disagrees with the germline gene, perhaps due to a read error. For the CDR3, the DNA is TGTGCCAGCAGCCTAGACAGGGGTCCGGGAAACACCATATATTTT. This codes for CASSLDRGPGNTIYF. This chain connects TRBV11-3 to TRBJ1-3; 8 bases are shared with TRBD1. This CDR3 region has 15 residues. Germline lookup yields CDR1 SGHNT and CDR2 YENEEA.

The chain is built from TRBV7-2 and TRBJ1-1; 10 nucleotides align to TRBD1. The CDR3 has 14 residues. J lost 3 bases, V lost 3 bases, and 1 base had no gene match. In germline, CDR1 is SGHTA, CDR2 FQGNSA. CDR3 nucleotide sequence: TGTGCCAGCAGCTTCGGACAGGGGGACACTGAAGCTTTCTTT. The encoded protein is CASSFGQGDTEAFF.

The V gene is TRBV11-3, the J gene TRBJ2-5; D call uncertain. This CDR3 is built from 11 residues. The germline V gene encodes CDR1 SGHNT and CDR2 YENEEA. Trimming shortened V by 0 bases and J by 11 bases, and 7 bases separated the two germline ends. CDR3 coding DNA: TGTGCCAGCAGCTTAGAGGTCGGGCAGTACTTC. Translated: CASSLEVGQYF.

Concerning this clone itself: Within the sample, other DNA sequences also encode this same CDR3. The chain links TRBV29-1 to TRBJ1-2, with D uncertain. Germline loops: CDR1 SQVTM, CDR2 ANQGSEA. The CDR3 extends over 11 amino acids. V was clipped by 6 bases and J by 4 bases, with 9 bases between them. In DNA form, the CDR3 reads TGCAGCGTAGCCGGGTCCTATGGCTACACCTTC. Its protein product is CSVAGSYGYTF.

The rearrangement links TRBV7-2 to TRBJ2-7; a possible D gene is TRBD1 (6 bases). Germline V gene data show CDR1 as SGHTA and CDR2 as FQGNSA. Trimming left V 6 bases short and J 3 bases short, with 12 bases between. This CDR3 region has 13 residues. The CDR3 sequence: CASRSGTLYEQYF. In DNA, the CDR3 is TGTGCCAGCAGATCCGGGACACTCTACGAGCAGTACTTC.

The genes are TRBV18 and TRBJ2-4; 7 nucleotides match TRBD2. CDR1 KGHSH and CDR2 LQKENI come from the germline V gene. The CDR3 runs 13 residues. The J segment lost 12 bases and the V segment lost 4 bases, leaving 9 bases of the junction unmatched. The DNA of the CDR3 is TGTGCCAGCTCACAAACCGGGGAGGGCAGTCAGTACTTC. Amino acids: CASSQTGEGSQYF. Looking up the rest from reference TRBV18 and TRBJ2-4 gives the full variable domain: NAGVMQNPRHLVRRRGQEARLRCSPMKGHSHVYWYRQLPEEGLKFMVYLQKENIIDESGMPKERFSAEFPKEGPSILRIQQVVRGDSAAYFCASSQTGEGSQYFGAGTRLSVL.

Only a few counts were recorded for this clone. The V call is TRBV6-1, the J call TRBJ2-3; D is possibly TRBD1 (6 bases). The CDR3 is 14 amino acids. Germline CDR1 is MNHNS and CDR2 is SASEGT. Trimming cost V 6 bases and J 1 base, with 11 bases left between them. The CDR3 region has the DNA TGTGCCAGCAGAGCGCCAGGGGGCACAGATACGCAGTATTTT. Protein product: CASRAPGGTDTQYF.

The chain carries TRBV4-1 and TRBJ2-5, with 7 bases that match TRBD1. This CDR3 spans 15 amino acids. Trimming took 4 bases from V and 2 from J; bases not matched to a gene: 7. Germline V gene sequence: CDR1 MGHRA, CDR2 YSYEKL. As DNA, the CDR3 is TGCGCCAGCAGCCGGACCGGGACAGCTCAAGAGACCCAGTACTTC. It encodes CASSRTGTAQETQYF.

The V gene is TRBV6-5, the J gene TRBJ2-5; possibly TRBD2 for D (5 bases). CDR1 and CDR2 from the germline V gene are MNHEY and SVGAGI. V was clipped by 6 bases and J by 5 bases, with 13 bases between them. This CDR3 is 13 amino acids long. CDR3 loop: CASRRSVGETQYF. In DNA, the CDR3 is TGTGCCAGCAGGCGTAGCGTCGGGGAGACCCAGTACTTC.

This chain uses TRBV6-5 with TRBJ2-3, with D maybe TRBD1 (6 bases). In germline, CDR1 is MNHEY, CDR2 SVGAGI. Between the trimmed V and J ends, which lost 6 bases and 8 bases, there was a span of 9 bases. CDR3 length: 11 amino acids. The CDR3 protein is CASRTGVTQYF. In nucleotides, the CDR3 is TGTGCCAGCAGGACAGGTGTTACGCAGTATTTT.

This clone was seen only once. CDR3 bases: TGTGCCAGTAGTATGGGACTAGCGGGGTTCTCCTACAATGAGCAGTTCTTC. Translating it yields CASSMGLAGFSYNEQFF. The chain has TRBV19 and TRBJ2-1, with 13 positions matching TRBD2. Germline V gene data show CDR1 as LNHDA and CDR2 as SQIVND (reference sequence). This CDR3 is built from 17 residues. The V and J ends lost 3 bases and 0 bases, in that order; junction bases with no gene match: 2.

The chain combines TRBV29-1 with TRBJ2-7, with 10 bases aligning to TRBD1. J lost 2 bases, V lost 6 bases, and 4 bases had no gene match. This CDR3 region has 13 residues. Germline CDR1 reads SQVTM; CDR2 reads ANQGSEA. The CDR3 nucleotides are TGCAGCGTGCCGGGACAGGGGACCTACGAGCAGTACTTC. This encodes CSVPGQGTYEQYF.

The V gene is TRBV5-4, the J gene TRBJ1-2; 8 positions agree with TRBD1. This CDR3 has 14 residues. The V and J ends lost 4 bases and 7 bases, in that order; junction bases with no gene match: 9. The V gene's germline CDR1 is SGHNT and CDR2 YYREEE (reference sequence). CDR3 nucleotide sequence: TGTGCCAGCAGCGTCCCCAGGGGGCTGGGTGGCTACACCTTC. This gives the protein CASSVPRGLGGYTF.

CDR3 sequence (DNA): TGTGCCAGCAGCTTAGGACTAGCGGGAGATACCTCCTACAATGAGCAGTTCTTC. Protein sequence: CASSLGLAGDTSYNEQFF. This sequence joins TRBV11-3 and TRBJ2-1; 12 positions agree with TRBD2. The CDR3 sequence is 18 residues long. The germline gives CDR1 SGHNT, CDR2 YENEEA. After removal of 1 base from V and 0 bases from J, the junction contained 4 bases not matched to a gene.

The V and J genes are TRBV7-2 and TRBJ1-2; D might be TRBD1 (6 bases). CDR1 SGHTA and CDR2 FQGNSA come from the germline V gene. Trimming cost V 5 bases and J 4 bases, with 11 bases left between them. This CDR3 has 13 residues. CDR3 DNA sequence: TGTGCCAGCAGCCCCGGACAGTTCTATGGCTACACCTTC. Encoded protein: CASSPGQFYGYTF.

This chain uses TRBV7-3 with TRBJ2-1; 11 nucleotides agree with TRBD2. V shed 5 bases, J shed 4 bases, and the junction held 4 bases outside the gene matches. There are 15 residues in the CDR3. CDR1 is SGHTA, CDR2 FQGTGA, per germline. The CDR3 protein is CASSPASGGYNEQFF. The CDR3 DNA reads TGTGCCAGCAGCCCGGCTAGCGGGGGGTACAATGAGCAGTTCTTC.

The CDR3 DNA sequence: TGTGCCAGCAGCCGACAGGGGGATCCTGGAAACACCATATATTTT. Translated, it gives CASSRQGDPGNTIYF. The rearrangement joins TRBV9 to TRBJ1-3, with TRBD1 matching 9 bases. Germline V lookup: CDR1 SGDLS, CDR2 YYNGEE. Trimming at V came to 4 bases and at J to 2 bases, leaving 4 bases not matched to a gene. CDR3 length equals 15 residues.

The CDR3 DNA reads as TGTGCCAGCAGCGTCCCCGGGACTTGGACCACCGGGGAGCTGTTTTTT. Residues: CASSVPGTWTTGELFF. V is TRBV9 and J is TRBJ2-2; D is perhaps TRBD2 (6 bases). This CDR3 has 16 amino acids. V lost 2 bases and J 4 bases, leaving 15 bases between the germline ends. CDR1 is SGDLS, CDR2 YYNGEE, per germline.

CDR3 residues: CASRSISGSSYNEQFF. CDR3 coding DNA: TGTGCAAGTCGCTCGATTAGCGGGAGTTCCTACAATGAGCAGTTCTTC. The J gene is TRBJ2-1, the V gene TRBV12-2; the D call of TRBD2 is as the table states it, not checked on the DNA. TRBV12-2 is a known pseudogene. This CDR3 has 16 amino acids.